The T cell receptor beta chain under discussion was sequenced for a study of regulatory T cells in long-lasting Graves disease. Study in general: Graves' patients, newly diagnosed, had taken antithyroid drugs under 3 months. Study-wide results and limits: Patients with persistent disease shared under 3,500 public clonotypes, outpacing the roughly 1,000 shared by new patients. Persistent disease preferred TRBV28, TRBJ1-2 and TRBJ2-5; new disease, TRBV20-1 and TRBJ2-1.

The CDR3 contains 15 residues. Trimming removed 6 bases at V and 4 bases at J, with 21 bases between. Per germline, CDR1 DFQATT and CDR2 SNEGSKA (reference sequence). Ten or more counts support this clonotype. The antigen is undetermined. The time point is: newly diagnosed GD, antithyroid drugs for less than 3 months. There was RNA extracted from PBMCs, and the TCR library was made from it. Both iRepertoire HTBI primers and Arm-PCR of CDR3 regions were used to build the TCR beta libraries. Per the original data handling: The identification of 62 TRBV and roughly 14 TRBJ segments was made across samples. Using its own MiXCR run on the multiplex PCR reads, TCRdb lists one record per CDR3 protein. The V and J calls come from TCRdb's annotation, not from the publication. The table includes some 250,000 distinct CDR3 sequences, around 20% detected once.

Here the sequenced sample was peripheral blood mononuclear cells (PBMCs), taken at new diagnosis, from a patient treated with antithyroid drugs. This chain links TRBV20-1 with TRBJ1-2; tentatively, D is TRBD1 (5 bases). The TCR was taken from a female donor with Graves disease. The CDR3 loop is CSAARVGGGGYGYTF. CDR3 DNA sequence: TGCAGTGCCGCGAGGGTTGGGGGTGGGGGCTATGGCTACACCTTC.